This entry lists 18 T cell receptor beta chains sequenced from one sample in a study of control samples from healthy donors and cancer patients (dated by TCRdb to 2020 to 2021). The library was made by the immunoSEQ multiplex PCR assay. This immuneACCESS table, as held by TCRdb, lists in-frame sequences with V and J called but not all clones. Of the missing ones, under half trace to an unresolved V gene in checked studies; the others have no known cause. The sample records roughly 30,000 clones, 79% of which are singletons. About 20% of the sample is held by the ten biggest clonotypes. The material sequenced was PBMCs. The receptor source for this set is a man between 60 and 75 years old with head and neck cancer.

CDR3: CASSPDRMAGAFF. The CDR3 DNA is TGCGCCAGCAGCCCGGACAGGATGGCTGGGGCTTTCTTT. The genes are TRBV4-3 and TRBJ1-1, with 7 bases that match TRBD1. The ends lost 4 bases at V and 11 bases at J; junction bases unmatched: 10. The CDR3 totals 13 residues. Germline V gene data show CDR1 as LGHNA and CDR2 as YSLEER.

The genes are TRBV28 and TRBJ1-2; 8 positions match TRBD1. Trimming removed 1 base from V and 6 bases from J; junction bases left unmatched: 7. The length of the CDR3 is 15 residues. Germline CDR1 and CDR2: MDHEN and SYDVKM. The CDR3 loop reads CASSLSNRGSNGYTF. DNA for the CDR3: TGTGCCAGCAGTTTATCGAACAGGGGGTCTAATGGCTACACCTTC.

The chain uses TRBV6-5 and TRBJ2-1, with TRBD2 matching 11 bases. The J segment lost 8 bases and the V segment lost 0 bases, leaving 6 bases of the junction unmatched. The germline V gene encodes CDR1 MNHEY and CDR2 SVGAGI. The CDR3 is made up of 16 amino acids. The CDR3 protein is CASSYSLLAGDYEQFF. CDR3 bases: TGTGCCAGCAGTTACTCGCTACTAGCGGGAGACTATGAGCAGTTCTTC.

The sample holds one count of this clone. The chain uses TRBV10-3 and TRBJ1-4; 8 positions match TRBD1. Trimming cost V 6 bases and J 4 bases; bases outside gene matches: 4. Germline V gene data show CDR1 as ENHRY and CDR2 as SYGVKD. The CDR3 extends over 14 amino acids. The CDR3 DNA is TGTGCCATCAGCCCGGGACAGGTTAATGAAAAACTGTTTTTT. Translated, it gives CAISPGQVNEKLFF.

V usage is TRBV10-1 and J usage is TRBJ1-5, with 7 bases fitting TRBD1. CDR1 WNHNN and CDR2 SYGVQD come from the germline V gene (reference sequence). Trimming removed 5 bases from V and 5 bases from J; junction bases left unmatched: 12. This CDR3 has 16 residues. CDR3 residues: CASSCNRDRPYQPQHF. CDR3 sequence (DNA): TGCGCCAGCAGTTGTAACCGGGACAGACCTTATCAGCCCCAGCATTTT.

The chain joins TRBV9 to TRBJ1-4; 7 bases line up with TRBD1. There are 14 residues in the CDR3. V was pared by 2 bases and J by 6 bases, with 4 bases of the junction left unmatched. The germline gives CDR1 SGDLS, CDR2 YYNGEE. CDR3: CASSVPGTDEKLFF. The CDR3 coding sequence is TGTGCCAGCAGCGTTCCCGGGACAGATGAAAAACTGTTTTTT.

This chain links TRBV5-4 with TRBJ1-6, with 8 positions matching TRBD1. The V gene's germline CDR1 is SGHNT and CDR2 YYREEE (reference sequence). The length of the CDR3 is 15 residues. V was clipped by 3 bases and J by 7 bases; unmatched bases: 6. The CDR3 coding sequence is TGTGCCAGCAGCTCAAGACAGGGGAGCAATTCACCCCTCCACTTT. Protein sequence: CASSSRQGSNSPLHF.

The chain joins TRBV6-4 to TRBJ2-7; D unclear. This CDR3 has 10 amino acids. The V end lost 11 bases, the J end lost 6 bases, and 11 bases lay between the germline ends. Germline values: CDR1 MRHNA, CDR2 SNTAGT. Here the CDR3 reads CASPPPEQYF. CDR3 in DNA: TGTGCCTCCCCTCCCCCCGAGCAGTACTTC.

A single count supports this clone. V and J are TRBV4-1 and TRBJ1-1, with D possibly matching TRBD1 (5 bases). Per the germline V gene, CDR1 is MGHRA and CDR2 is YSYEKL. V shed 1 base and J shed 0 bases, with 9 bases lying between them. The CDR3 loop spans 15 amino acids. The CDR3 here is CASSQGKGLNTEAFF. CDR3 bases: TGCGCCAGCAGCCAAGGAAAGGGACTGAACACTGAAGCTTTCTTT.

This chain joins TRBV9 and TRBJ1-3; 11 bases line up with TRBD1. J gave up 3 bases and V 3 bases, and 2 bases lay outside the gene matches. The CDR3 runs 15 residues. Per the germline V gene, CDR1 is SGDLS and CDR2 is YYNGEE. DNA of the CDR3: TGTGCCAGCAGCGGGGGGACAGGGGGTGGAAACACCATATATTTT. Translation gives CASSGGTGGGNTIYF.

The J gene is TRBJ2-1, the V gene TRBV20-1, with D unclear. In germline, CDR1 is DFQATT, CDR2 SNEGSKA (reference sequence). The CDR3 totals 10 residues. Trimming cost V 1 base and J 9 bases, with 4 bases left between them. In DNA, the CDR3 is TGCAGTGCTAGAGGGCCTGAGCAGTTCTTC. It translates to CSARGPEQFF.

Written as DNA, the CDR3 is TGTGCCAGCAGTTACGGGGGGAATGAGCAGTTCTTC. It is translated as CASSYGGNEQFF. The chain uses TRBV6-2 or TRBV6-3 and TRBJ2-1; the D gene is possibly TRBD2 (6 bases). This CDR3 is built from 12 residues. Germline V gene sequence: CDR1 MNHEY, CDR2 SVGEGT. The V end lost 2 bases, the J end lost 7 bases, and 6 bases lay between the germline ends.

The chain is built from TRBV18 and TRBJ1-6, with TRBD1 matching over 7 bases. Unmatched junction bases numbered 9, after V lost 6 bases and J lost 10 bases. The length of the CDR3 is 14 residues. Germline V lookup: CDR1 KGHSH, CDR2 LQKENI. The CDR3 loop is CASSRDSQRSPLHF. CDR3 DNA sequence: TGTGCCAGCTCCCGGGACAGCCAAAGATCACCCCTCCACTTT.

Comment on this clone: Within the sample, other DNA sequences also encode this same CDR3. The chain joins TRBV21-1 to TRBJ2-6; TRBD2, the table's D call, was not compared with the DNA. TRBV21-1 is termed a pseudogene. This CDR3 comprises 15 residues. Here the CDR3 reads CASSKEGTSGRAGAF. CDR3 DNA: TGTGCCAGCAGCAAAGAGGGGACTAGCGGGCGGGCCGGGGCTTTC.

The V gene is TRBV7-2, the J gene TRBJ1-1, with TRBD1 matching 9 bases. Germline assignment: CDR1 SGHTA and CDR2 FQGNSA. The CDR3 totals 14 residues. V shed 5 bases, J shed 6 bases, and the junction held 7 bases outside the gene matches. The CDR3 bases are TGTGCCAGCAGCACCCAAACAGGGGGCCCTGAAGCTTTCTTT. This encodes CASSTQTGGPEAFF.

CDR3 in DNA: TGTGCCAGCAGCTTAGAACAGGGAAGCTCCTACGAGCAGTACTTC. As protein: CASSLEQGSSYEQYF. J is TRBJ2-7 and V is TRBV11-2; possible D gene TRBD1, 6 bases. Trimming removed 0 bases from V and 0 bases from J, with 9 bases in between. The germline V gene has CDR1 SGHAT and CDR2 FQNNGV. This CDR3 comprises 15 residues. The full variable domain, rest sourced from reference TRBV11-2 and TRBJ2-7, is EAGVAQSPRYKIIEKRQSVAFWCNPISGHATLYWYQQILGQGPKLLIQFQNNGVVDDSQLPKDRFSAERLKGVDSTLKIQPAKLEDSAVYLCASSLEQGSSYEQYFGPGTRLTVT.

The chain uses TRBV12-3 or TRBV12-4 and TRBJ1-6, with a possible D match to TRBD1 (5 bases). The CDR3 runs to 12 residues. The V end was cut by 3 bases, the J end by 14 bases, with 11 bases between. CDR3 nucleotide sequence: TGTGCCAGCAGTTTTGAGGGGAGAGCCCTCCACTTT. Protein sequence: CASSFEGRALHF.

The chain recombines TRBV11-2 with TRBJ1-1, with unresolved D. This CDR3 is built from 13 residues. Germline CDR1 and CDR2: SGHAT and FQNNGV. The ends were cut back, 4 bases at V and 2 bases at J, with 8 bases in the middle. The CDR3 DNA reads TGTGCCAGCAGCTGGGAAGTCAACACTGAAGCTTTCTTT. Its protein is CASSWEVNTEAFF. Together with reference TRBV11-2 and TRBJ1-1, the CDR3 gives the full variable domain: EAGVAQSPRYKIIEKRQSVAFWCNPISGHATLYWYQQILGQGPKLLIQFQNNGVVDDSQLPKDRFSAERLKGVDSTLKIQPAKLEDSAVYLCASSWEVNTEAFFGQGTRLTVV.